Detailed here is one T cell receptor beta chain. Its antigen is not identified. The data belong to a study of cytomegalovirus exposure and HLA in healthy donors. Study results and caveats: Reported results showed that the classifier diagnosed cytomegalovirus status with high specificity and sensitivity.

60 Vbeta and 13 Jbeta primers were used in PCR. Assay used: immunoSEQ multiplex PCR; TCRdb lists only in-frame clones, some missing. The sample comprises around 78,000 clones, roughly 80% of which are singletons, and approximately 1.1% rests with the top ten. The germline V gene encodes CDR1 SGHRS and CDR2 YFSETQ. V was shortened by 2 bases and J by 5 bases, with 15 bases between the two germline ends. The CDR3 has 15 amino acids. The source is a male donor in good health and CMV-seronegative. V gene TRBV5-1 combines with J gene TRBJ2-3; possibly TRBD1 for D (6 bases). The sequenced sample was PBMCs. The CDR3 sequence is CASSLLQGGGDTQYF. The CDR3, as DNA: TGCGCCAGCAGCTTATTACAGGGTGGGGGAGATACGCAGTATTTT.